One and the same sample provided the 17 T cell receptor beta chains below, sequenced in a study of blood T cell repertoires in COVID-19. Clones were sequenced by immunoSEQ multiplex PCR, and TCRdb holds only the in-frame ones, with some missing. The sample carries about 230,000 clones, over 80% recorded once. Sequencing was done on a sample of peripheral blood. These receptors all come from a man aged 35-49 years with acute or convalescent COVID-19.

In DNA form, the CDR3 reads TGTGCCTGGAGTGTACTCCAGGCGGGGGGCTACACCTTC. Translated: CAWSVLQAGGYTF. The chain is built from TRBV30 and TRBJ1-2, with D unresolved. The CDR3 is 13 amino acids. V was cut by 0 bases and J by 8 bases, with 13 bases left in between. Germline assignment: CDR1 GTSNPN and CDR2 SVGIG (reference sequence). Combining the CDR3 with reference TRBV30 and TRBJ1-2 gives the whole variable domain SQTIHQWPATLVQPVGSPLSLECTVEGTSNPNLYWYRQAAGRGLQLLFYSVGIGQISSEVPQNLSASRPQDRQFILSSKKLLLSDSGFYLCAWSVLQAGGYTFGSGTRLTVV.

The V call is TRBV2, the J call TRBJ2-2, with 7 bases fitting TRBD1. The CDR3 has 14 amino acids. V trimming: 1 base; J trimming: 6 bases; junction bases outside the gene matches: 2. Per the germline V gene, CDR1 is SNHLY and CDR2 is FYNNEI. CDR3 in DNA: TGTGCCAGCAGTGAAGACAGGGGATCCGGGGAGCTGTTTTTT. Translating it yields CASSEDRGSGELFF.

The chain recombines TRBV7-2 with TRBJ2-3, with TRBD1 matching over 7 bases. In germline, CDR1 is SGHTA, CDR2 FQGNSA. The CDR3 consists of 15 residues. V shed 3 bases and J 6 bases; nucleotides not matched to a gene: 9. CDR3 nucleotide sequence: TGTGCCAGCAGCTTCGCGACAGGGTCGTGGGATACGCAGTATTTT. This translates into CASSFATGSWDTQYF.

V is TRBV5-1 and J is TRBJ2-7; 11 bases align to TRBD2. Germline V gene data show CDR1 as SGHRS and CDR2 as YFSETQ. CDR3 length: 17 residues. The V and J ends lost 0 bases and 3 bases, in that order; junction bases with no gene match: 8. The CDR3 nucleotides read TGCGCCAGCAGCTTGGGGGGGACTAGCGGAAATCTCTACGAGCAGTACTTC. Translated, it gives CASSLGGTSGNLYEQYF. Together with reference TRBV5-1 and TRBJ2-7, the CDR3 gives the full variable domain: KAGVTQTPRYLIKTRGQQVTLSCSPISGHRSVSWYQQTPGQGLQFLFEYFSETQRNKGNFPGRFSGRQFSNSRSEMNVSTLELGDSALYLCASSLGGTSGNLYEQYFGPGTRLTVT.

The rearrangement uses TRBV5-6 and TRBJ1-4; 10 positions agree with TRBD1. J lost 7 bases, V lost 0 bases, and 3 bases had no gene match. Germline CDR1 and CDR2: SGHDT and YYEEEE. This CDR3 region has 15 residues. For the CDR3, the DNA is TGTGCCAGCAGCTTGGCGGGACAGGGGTTTGAAAAACTGTTTTTT. This sequence encodes CASSLAGQGFEKLFF.

V gene TRBV10-3 combines with J gene TRBJ2-3, with D hard to call. The CDR3 consists of 14 residues. Deletions cut 4 bases from V and 1 base from J, with 9 bases between. Germline V CDR1 and CDR2: ENHRY, SYGVKD. CDR3 sequence (DNA): TGTGCCATCAGTGTCGTTGGGCGCACAGATACGCAGTATTTT. Protein product: CAISVVGRTDTQYF.

The chain couples TRBV7-2 to TRBJ2-6, with D unclear. Trimming took 5 bases from V and 0 from J, leaving 8 bases between them. This CDR3 is built from 15 residues. Germline V gives CDR1 SGHTA, CDR2 FQGNSA. CDR3 region: CASSPHSSGANVLTF. CDR3 bases: TGTGCCAGCAGCCCCCATAGCTCTGGGGCCAACGTCCTGACTTTC.

The rearrangement uses TRBV6-6 and TRBJ1-2, with D perhaps matching TRBD1 (5 bases). CDR1 MNHNY and CDR2 SVGAGI come from the germline V gene (reference sequence). The CDR3 consists of 12 residues. V lost 6 bases, J lost 1 base, and 6 bases lay in between. The chain's CDR3 is CASSQGNYGYTF. The DNA of the CDR3 is TGTGCCAGCAGCCAGGGTAACTATGGCTACACCTTC.

V usage is TRBV5-6 and J usage is TRBJ1-1; D is ambiguous. The V gene's germline CDR1 is SGHDT and CDR2 YYEEEE. CDR3 length: 13 residues. Deletions cut 4 bases from V and 2 bases from J, with 9 bases between. DNA for the CDR3: TGTGCCAGCAGCCCGACGGGAAACACTGAAGCTTTCTTT. Protein: CASSPTGNTEAFF. Using reference TRBV5-6 and TRBJ1-1 for the parts outside the CDR3, the full variable domain is DAGVTQSPTHLIKTRGQQVTLRCSPKSGHDTVSWYQQALGQGPQFIFQYYEEEERQRGNFPDRFSGHQFPNYSSELNVNALLLGDSALYLCASSPTGNTEAFFGQGTRLTVV.

The chain employs TRBV13 and TRBJ1-1; 7 bases are shared with TRBD1. The germline V gene has CDR1 PRHDT and CDR2 FYEKMQ (reference sequence). Losses at the gene ends were 3 bases for V and 11 bases for J; bases not matched to a gene: 6. CDR3 length equals 12 residues. Here the CDR3 DNA reads TGTGCCAGCAGCTTCACAGGGGATGGGGCTTTCTTT. This encodes CASSFTGDGAFF.

The genes are TRBV18 and TRBJ2-3, with D unresolved. V lost 3 bases and J 0 bases, leaving 7 bases between the germline ends. CDR1 and CDR2 (germline): KGHSH, LQKENI. The CDR3 runs to 14 residues. The CDR3 loop reads CASSPYLSTDTQYF. CDR3 sequence (DNA): TGTGCCAGCTCACCCTATCTAAGCACAGATACGCAGTATTTT.

This clone came up many times. CDR3 amino acids: CASTTGRLAAQYF. CDR3 sequence (DNA): TGTGCCAGCACCACCGGGAGACTAGCTGCGCAGTATTTT. This chain connects TRBV6-5 to TRBJ2-3; 7 positions agree with TRBD2. The CDR3 extends over 13 amino acids. Germline V gene data show CDR1 as MNHEY and CDR2 as SVGAGI. V lost 7 bases and J lost 10; bases outside the gene matches: 11.

The chain carries TRBV27 and TRBJ1-2; D call uncertain. The V end was cut by 8 bases, the J end by 10 bases, with 17 bases between. The CDR3 is made up of 12 amino acids. CDR1 is MNHEY, CDR2 SMNVEV, per germline (reference sequence). The DNA for the CDR3 is TGTGCCAGCGGCCTAAGGAGAGGTGCCTACACCTTC. Residues: CASGLRRGAYTF.

As concerns this clone: Within the sample, other DNA sequences also encode this same CDR3. DNA of the CDR3: TGCGCCAGCAGCTTGGGTGACAGCCTTAATGAAAAACTGTTTTTT. As protein: CASSLGDSLNEKLFF. The chain links TRBV5-1 to TRBJ1-4; D might be TRBD1 (5 bases). Germline-derived CDR1 and CDR2 are SGHRS and YFSETQ. V was pared by 0 bases and J by 4 bases, with 10 bases between. This CDR3 has 15 amino acids.

The chain uses TRBV2 and TRBJ2-1, with 11 positions matching TRBD2. The CDR3 totals 14 residues. V trimming: 4 bases; J trimming: 8 bases; junction bases outside the gene matches: 4. CDR1 and CDR2 (germline): SNHLY, FYNNEI. The CDR3 sequence is CASSVAGGSDEQFF. In DNA form, the CDR3 reads TGTGCCAGCAGTGTAGCGGGAGGGTCGGATGAGCAGTTCTTC. Looking up the rest from reference TRBV2 and TRBJ2-1 gives the full variable domain: EPEVTQTPSHQVTQMGQEVILRCVPISNHLYFYWYRQILGQKVEFLVSFYNNEISEKSEIFDDQFSVERPDGSNFTLKIRSTKLEDSAMYFCASSVAGGSDEQFFGPGTRLTVL.

V is TRBV5-4 and J is TRBJ1-2; D remains ambiguous. Germline lookup yields CDR1 SGHNT and CDR2 YYREEE (reference sequence). The V end was cut by 0 bases, the J end by 1 base, with 4 bases between. CDR3 length: 13 amino acids. The CDR3 spells CASSLGHNYGYTF. The DNA of the CDR3 is TGTGCCAGCAGCTTGGGACATAACTATGGCTACACCTTC.

This chain uses TRBV19 with TRBJ1-5, with 7 bases that match TRBD1. CDR3 length: 18 residues. In germline, CDR1 is LNHDA, CDR2 SQIVND (reference sequence). The trim removed 5 bases at V and 0 bases at J, leaving 13 bases unmatched. For the CDR3, the DNA is TGTGCCAGTAGTTCTAGGACAGGTGGATCCATTAGCAATCAGCCCCAGCATTTT. Residues: CASSSRTGGSISNQPQHF.